Below, 4 T cell receptor beta chains from the same sample are listed, as sequenced in a study of technical replicates of blood from a handful of donors. The data were produced by immunoSEQ multiplex PCR, yet TCRdb's version contains in-frame clones alone and is incomplete. The sample contains 50,000 to 70,000 clones, 91% of which appear only once. The sequenced sample consisted of PBMCs. These TCRs come from a human donor in good health. Some clones in this sample may be carry-over from other donors' samples.

The V gene is TRBV5-1, the J gene TRBJ1-1, with D maybe TRBD1 (6 bases). The germline V gene encodes CDR1 SGHRS and CDR2 YFSETQ. V was cut by 2 bases and J by 3 bases, with 14 bases left in between. The CDR3 spans 15 residues. The CDR3 nucleotides are TGCGCCAGCAGCTTTACGGGGGGCGCGTACACTGAAGCTTTCTTT. Translating gives CASSFTGGAYTEAFF.

V is TRBV5-4 and J is TRBJ1-3; D not certain. Trimming removed 1 base at V and 0 bases at J, with 5 bases between. Germline CDR1 and CDR2: SGHNT and YYREEE (reference sequence). The CDR3 length is 14 residues. CDR3 sequence: CASSLYSSGNTIYF. The DNA for the CDR3 is TGTGCCAGCAGCTTGTACAGCTCTGGAAACACCATATATTTT.

The rearrangement uses TRBV12-5 and TRBJ1-5; no firm D call. V was pared by 0 bases and J by 3 bases, with 9 bases between. There are 15 residues in the CDR3. The V gene's germline CDR1 is LGHNT and CDR2 FRNRAP. The CDR3 loop is CASGLVEVPNQPQHF. The DNA of the CDR3 is TGTGCTAGTGGTTTGGTAGAGGTCCCCAATCAGCCCCAGCATTTT. Variable domain in full (rest from reference TRBV12-5 and TRBJ1-5): DARVTQTPRHKVTEMGQEVTMRCQPILGHNTVFWYRQTMMQGLELLAYFRNRAPLDDSGMPKDRFSAEMPDATLATLKIQPSEPRDSAVYFCASGLVEVPNQPQHFGDGTRLSIL.

The chain joins TRBV9 to TRBJ2-3, with a weak D call TRBD2 (5 bases). This CDR3 region has 15 residues. V lost 0 bases to trimming and J lost 6 bases, with 14 bases between them. The V gene's germline CDR1 is SGDLS and CDR2 YYNGEE. In DNA form, the CDR3 reads TGTGCCAGCAGCGTAGAAGGTCGGGGTGGGGATACGCAGTATTTT. Residues: CASSVEGRGGDTQYF.